What follows describes a single T cell receptor beta chain. Its antigen remains unidentified. Nothing much larger sits one base from this clone, and base qualities are not available. Looking up the germline V gene (reference sequence) yields CDR1 GTSNPN and CDR2 SVGIG. The germline V and J ends show losses of 7 bases and 5 bases respectively, and no gene match explains 8 bases of the junction. The CDR3 runs 13 residues from the cysteine to the phenylalanine. The retained sequence is limited to the CDR3, 39 bases, with the frame set at the first base. The cohort was made up of about 670 healthy bone marrow donors. All cohort members were sampled while nominally healthy, although unrecorded immune exposures were likely present. The donor tested CMV seropositive and was one of the 289 seropositive cohort members. Every donor gave a peripheral blood sample, and the peripheral blood mononuclear cells from that sample were used for TCR beta sequencing. Genomic DNA extraction from the blood cell samples was performed with the Qiagen DNeasy Blood Extraction Kit.

This specimen belongs to a study of cytomegalovirus exposure and HLA in healthy donors (dated 2017 in TCRdb). A note on the overall study: An earlier analysis of roughly 570 of the donors reported about 300 Gb of sequence data and approximately 120 million unique TCR beta sequences obtained from around 180 million T cells. Class I and class II HLA loci were covered by the typing at four-digit resolution. To study patterns of TCR occurrence, a later analysis re-analyzed previously published TCR beta repertoires from around 700 donors and added high-resolution HLA genotyping. A later genetic analysis took genome-wide SNP genotypes for 398 of the 666 donors and used that subset as a discovery cohort. The study was designed to test whether signatures of past pathogen exposure could be identified by cataloging public T cell receptors. An earlier analysis of 450 to 750 of the donors used high-throughput TCR beta sequencing to judge whether each TCR beta V gene segment behaved as functional or pseudogenic. Alongside the repertoire data, information on donor age, sex, ethnicity and CMV serostatus was compiled. Of the roughly 430 genotyped donors, around 81% fell in the genetic ancestry cluster associated with self-reported Caucasian donors. All discovery cohort repertoires had been generated using a single sequencing platform. A few DR-DQ haplotypes were treated as single units for association and clustering because of strong linkage in the cohort. Typing coverage differed by locus: A, B, C, DRB1 and DQB1 were typed in about 620-640 donors, DQA1 in 522, DPA1 in around 600, and DPB1 in roughly 470. To predict cytomegalovirus infection status, the study combined high-throughput TCR immunosequencing, statistical association of individual TCRs with disease status, and machine learning. The later analysis used no new phenotypic data to find candidate immune exposures, relying instead on TCR beta sequences and their occurrence across donors. The study used immunosequencing to profile the T cell repertoires of around 600 subjects and linked those repertoires to cytomegalovirus serostatus. Besides the first cohort of 666 subjects, a separate validation cohort made up of roughly 130 different subjects was used. Roughly 320 gigabases of sequencing data and roughly 80 million unique TCR sequences made up an early release that covered about 640 HLA-typed donors. Across about 380 genotyped donors of the cohort, an average of about 240,000 unique TCR beta nucleotide sequences per donor were sequenced, and roughly a sixth of those sequences were non-productive. General findings and caveats noted by the study authors: In both the original and validation cohorts, the classifier was reported to diagnose cytomegalovirus status with high specificity and sensitivity. Compared with the approximately 670-donor mean, donors in an Asian-associated ancestry cluster had fewer N-insertions in productive TCRs, according to a later genetic analysis. Some IMGT-functional V segments, including TRBV6-2 and TRBV6-3, could not be distinguished by the 87-base-pair reads and were therefore excluded. In an earlier analysis of several hundred of the donors, most TCR beta V segments were observed in productive rearrangements about 90% or about 30% of the time, broadly matching IMGT annotations. Because HLA typing was unavailable for some donors at each locus, only the typed subset was used in association tests. A later genetic analysis associated a missense DCLRE1C variant with V-gene and J-gene trimming of TCR beta chains, and an independent cohort replicated the association. A further reported finding was that TCR beta sequences accurately predicted the HLA-A and HLA-B alleles for most subjects in the first cohort. The cohort was sequenced for TCR beta chains only, and without alpha or paired-chain data the features that could be detected were limited. Across donors, most TCR sequences were observed very rarely, whereas some public TCRs were present in many individuals. Sequencing depth was assumed to be roughly uniform across donors in the presence/absence analyses, though that assumption may not hold. When HLA alleles, especially DR and DQ, strongly co-occurred, attributing TCR associations to individual alleles was difficult. Because counts were too low, approximately 18 rarely observed V segments, including chromosome 9 orphons, were excluded from the earlier analysis of about 500 of the donors. In a later analysis, more than 15,000 TCR beta sequences were associated with specific HLA alleles at a false discovery rate of 0.05. In a later analysis, TCR association rates were found to vary across HLA loci, with the most associated TCRs seen for DRB1 alleles and the fewest for HLA-C alleles. According to a later analysis, parvovirus B19, influenza, CMV and Epstein-Barr virus appeared linked to several top co-occurrence clusters. Correlated functional status among segregating V segments might be attributable to linkage disequilibrium, but an unknown experimental factor could not be ruled out. Compared with equally common non-associated chains, HLA-associated TCR beta chains in a later analysis were more clonally expanded and had lower generation probabilities. A cluster of highly shared sequence variants was judged likely to represent a technical artifact of the sequencing pipeline. For the cohort, immune exposure information was limited to CMV serostatus. According to the authors, the approach could potentially be generalized to other disease states and immunological phenotypes. In a later analysis, most CMV-associated TCR beta chains were found to appear HLA-restricted, with HLA associations seemingly driven largely by CMV exposure. In vitro tests confirmed that a few of the cytomegalovirus-associated TCR beta chains recognize cytomegalovirus antigens. The study gave a list of more than 150 TCR beta chains associated with cytomegalovirus.

The library was obtained by the immunoSEQ multiplex PCR assay. A mixture of 60 forward primers for TCR Vbeta segments and 13 reverse primers for TCR Jbeta segments was used in the multiplex PCR. The CDR3 region of rearranged TCR beta genes was amplified from genomic DNA by a multiplex PCR assay. The amplified TCR beta libraries were sequenced on the Illumina HiSeq System as 87-base-pair reads. In the source study's methods: A later analysis tallied 75 million to 95 million unique TCR beta chains across the 550 to 850 repertoires, and roughly 11 million of those chains were shared by two or more donors. Raw reads were error-corrected and collapsed into unique sequences with a nearest-neighbor algorithm that merged closely related sequences to remove PCR and sequencing errors. V, D and J gene segments were assigned by aligning CDR3 sequences to IMGT reference sequences. For a sequence to be retained, a match of at least six nucleotides was required to both a V gene segment and a J gene segment. Rearrangements were classified as productive when the CDR3 lacked stop codons and remained in frame with V and J, and all other rearrangements were classified as non-productive. Following IMGT convention, CDR3 was defined as the stretch from the second conserved V-encoded cysteine to the conserved J-encoded phenylalanine. The earlier analysis of 500 to 650 of the donors excluded any sequence lacking an unambiguous match to a single V gene segment. An earlier analysis of a few hundred of the donors classified V segments as functional when productive rearrangements were above 56.7% and as segregating when the standard deviation between donors was above 5%. To diagnose cytomegalovirus status from the catalog of TCR beta chain sequences, a statistical classification framework was built. In a later analysis, TCR nucleotide sequences were compared against IMGT/GENE-DB human TR gene sequences so that V and J genes could be assigned. A later analysis assigned CDR3 sequences and most-parsimonious VDJ recombination scenarios with the TCRdist pipeline. In a later analysis, each TCR beta chain was defined by its CDR3 amino acid sequence together with its V-gene family, and reads without a unique V-gene family were excluded. To address suspected cross-contamination and a sequencing artifact, a later analysis removed roughly 640 highly shared, low-generation-probability nucleotide sequences. In a later analysis, a clonal expansion index was calculated for each public chain from normalized within-repertoire ranks of inferred template counts. Generation probabilities in a later analysis came from a VDJ recombination model fitted to out-of-frame rearrangements, and those results were checked against IGoR. Hypergeometric tests were used in a later analysis to score TCR-TCR, TCR-HLA and TCR-CMV co-occurrence, with a repertoire-size bias correction applied to the TCR pairs. In a later analysis, false discovery rates were estimated by permuting HLA or CMV assignments 20 times. In a later analysis, co-occurring TCRs were grouped using DBSCAN, and TCRdist sequence similarity was added for clustering within HLA-allele-positive subsets. Repertoires with fewer than 30,000 or more than 120,000 public chains, plus five repertoires with anomalous nucleotide sharing, were excluded from co-occurrence clustering. TCRdb stores this immuneACCESS table with in-frame sequences only. Part of the clones is absent; in the studies checked, under half of the shortfall reflects unresolved V genes, and no reason is known for the rest. V and J calls and clone size are given by that table; D and trimming were obtained from the DNA. Counted in this sample were 150,000 or so clones; roughly 80% of them appeared once. In total, the top ten clones hold about 6.7% of the sample.

The sequence links TRBV30 to TRBJ2-7; 10 central bases correspond to TRBD1. Sequencing used PBMCs. This sequence was found in a woman aged 35 to 49 in good health and CMV-seropositive. The sequence in DNA is TGTGCCTACGACAGGGGGCTTCGGAACGAGCAGTACTTC. Translated, it gives CAYDRGLRNEQYF.